Listed below are T cell receptor beta chains from one sample, sequenced in a study. TCRdb recomputed calls from the 5' RACE reads with MiXCR, one row per CDR3 protein. The sample yields around 29,000 distinct CDR3 sequences, about a quarter seen once. The sample comprised naive CD4+ T cells sorted from a lymph node. The source is a female donor with breast cancer. The CDR3 runs from the conserved cysteine through the conserved F or W. The D gene is left open where the match is weak. Rows give clone size only sometimes, using once, few, many, or a class for an expanded clone.

J gene: TRBJ1-6
clone size: NA
D gene: NA
V gene: TRBV7-2
CDR3 protein: CASSPPGAVSSPLHF
CDR3 DNA: TGTGCCAGCAGCCCCCCGGGGGCGGTTTCTTCACCCCTCCACTTT

J gene: TRBJ2-5
clone size: NA
D gene: NA
V gene: TRBV5-6
CDR3 protein: CASSSDPSSVATQYF
CDR3 DNA: TGTGCCAGCAGCTCCGACCCATCTTCCGTGGCGACCCAGTACTTC

J gene: TRBJ2-1
clone size: few
D gene: TRBD2
V gene: TRBV7-2
CDR3 protein: CASSEQTSGYNEQFF
CDR3 DNA: TGTGCCAGCAGCGAACAAACTAGCGGCTACAATGAGCAGTTCTTC

J gene: TRBJ2-1
clone size: NA
D gene: NA
V gene: TRBV10-2
CDR3 protein: CASSDPGLANYNEQFF
CDR3 DNA: TGCGCCAGCAGTGACCCGGGGCTAGCGAACTACAATGAGCAGTTCTTC

J gene: TRBJ1-1
clone size: many
D gene: NA
V gene: TRBV4-1
CDR3 protein: CASSPTPGTEAFF
CDR3 DNA: TGCGCCAGCAGCCCAACACCGGGCACTGAAGCTTTCTTT

J gene: TRBJ2-2
clone size: NA
D gene: TRBD1
V gene: TRBV20-1
CDR3 protein: CSARDQRTGGDPGELFF
CDR3 DNA: TGCAGTGCTAGAGATCAACGGACAGGGGGCGACCCCGGGGAGCTGTTTTTT

J gene: TRBJ1-2
clone size: NA
D gene: NA
V gene: TRBV5-6
CDR3 protein: CASSLAGLSQPYAF
CDR3 DNA: TGTGCCAGCAGCTTGGCAGGACTTTCTCAACCCTACGCCTTC

J gene: TRBJ1-1
clone size: few
D gene: NA
V gene: TRBV5-1
CDR3 protein: CASSLDGVSTEAFF
CDR3 DNA: TGCGCCAGCAGCTTGGATGGGGTAAGCACTGAAGCTTTCTTT

J gene: TRBJ1-1
clone size: NA
D gene: NA
V gene: TRBV4-1
CDR3 protein: CASSQVYHTEAFF
CDR3 DNA: TGCGCCAGCAGCCAAGTTTATCACACTGAAGCTTTCTTT

J gene: TRBJ2-1
clone size: NA
D gene: NA
V gene: TRBV29-1
CDR3 protein: CSVEAVSNEQFF
CDR3 DNA: TGCAGCGTTGAGGCCGTGTCGAATGAGCAGTTCTTC

J gene: TRBJ1-1
clone size: NA
D gene: NA
V gene: TRBV6-2/TRBV6-3
CDR3 protein: CATRDGQPSQAFF
CDR3 DNA: TGTGCCACCCGGGACGGCCAACCAAGTCAAGCTTTCTTT

J gene: TRBJ1-5
clone size: few
D gene: NA
V gene: TRBV12-3/TRBV12-4
CDR3 protein: CASSRLVTWDRDSNQPQHF
CDR3 DNA: TGTGCCAGCAGCCGGTTGGTAACCTGGGACCGAGATAGCAATCAGCCCCAGCATTTT

J gene: TRBJ1-1
clone size: many
D gene: NA
V gene: TRBV7-3
CDR3 protein: CASSLAENTEAFF
CDR3 DNA: TGTGCCAGCAGCTTAGCGGAGAACACTGAAGCTTTCTTT

J gene: TRBJ2-1
clone size: NA
D gene: TRBD2
V gene: TRBV29-1
CDR3 protein: CSVEGLAGASEQFF
CDR3 DNA: TGCAGCGTTGAGGGACTAGCGGGGGCCAGTGAGCAGTTCTTC

J gene: TRBJ2-5
clone size: few
D gene: NA
V gene: TRBV14
CDR3 protein: CASSQGGAWETQYF
CDR3 DNA: TGTGCCAGCAGCCAAGGAGGGGCGTGGGAGACCCAGTACTTC

J gene: TRBJ2-7
clone size: NA
D gene: NA
V gene: TRBV12-3/TRBV12-4
CDR3 protein: CASSLSSTAYEQYF
CDR3 DNA: TGTGCCAGCAGTTTGTCCAGTACGGCTTACGAGCAGTACTTC

J gene: TRBJ1-2
clone size: medium-sized
D gene: TRBD1
V gene: TRBV6-5
CDR3 protein: CASSRSGTANYGYTF
CDR3 DNA: TGTGCCAGCAGTCGAAGTGGGACAGCTAACTATGGCTACACCTTC

J gene: TRBJ2-5
clone size: few
D gene: TRBD2
V gene: TRBV7-9
CDR3 protein: CASSLALAGSQETQYF
CDR3 DNA: TGTGCCAGCAGCTTAGCGCTAGCGGGGTCCCAAGAGACCCAGTACTTC

J gene: TRBJ2-1
clone size: few
D gene: TRBD2
V gene: TRBV7-2
CDR3 protein: CASSLAGTSGISSYNEQFF
CDR3 DNA: TGTGCCAGCAGCCTGGCCGGGACTAGCGGAATTAGCTCCTACAATGAGCAGTTCTTC

J gene: TRBJ2-1
clone size: NA
D gene: TRBD1
V gene: TRBV24-1
CDR3 protein: CATSDLVTGGLHEQFF
CDR3 DNA: TGTGCCACCAGTGATTTGGTGACAGGGGGTCTTCACGAGCAGTTCTTC

J gene: TRBJ2-4
clone size: NA
D gene: NA
V gene: TRBV29-1
CDR3 protein: CSVGRRGGQNIQYF
CDR3 DNA: TGCAGCGTCGGACGGAGGGGGGGGCAAAACATTCAGTACTTC

J gene: TRBJ1-4
clone size: NA
D gene: TRBD1
V gene: TRBV6-5
CDR3 protein: CASSRQGVATNEKLFF
CDR3 DNA: TGTGCCAGCAGTCGACAGGGAGTCGCAACTAATGAAAAACTGTTTTTT

J gene: TRBJ1-5
clone size: NA
D gene: TRBD1
V gene: TRBV12-3/TRBV12-4
CDR3 protein: CTSSLTGVDQPQHF
CDR3 DNA: TGTACCAGCAGTTTAACAGGGGTGGATCAGCCCCAGCATTTT

J gene: TRBJ2-1
clone size: few
D gene: TRBD2
V gene: TRBV5-1
CDR3 protein: CASSLASSGGQNEQFF
CDR3 DNA: TGCGCCAGCAGCTTGGCCAGTAGCGGGGGACAAAATGAGCAGTTCTTC

J gene: TRBJ2-3
clone size: few
D gene: NA
V gene: TRBV7-9
CDR3 protein: CASSLSSPDTQYF
CDR3 DNA: TGTGCCAGCAGCTTATCCAGTCCAGATACGCAGTATTTT

J gene: TRBJ2-1
clone size: NA
D gene: TRBD2
V gene: TRBV24-1
CDR3 protein: CATSVGFGRGGRSSYNEQFF
CDR3 DNA: TGTGCCACCAGTGTGGGATTTGGGCGGGGGGGCCGGAGCTCCTACAATGAGCAGTTCTTC

J gene: TRBJ1-1
clone size: NA
D gene: TRBD1
V gene: TRBV20-1
CDR3 protein: CSASLGTGNTEAFF
CDR3 DNA: TGCAGTGCTAGTCTCGGGACAGGGAACACTGAAGCTTTCTTT

J gene: TRBJ1-5
clone size: NA
D gene: TRBD1
V gene: TRBV12-3/TRBV12-4
CDR3 protein: CASRIQGSNQPQHF
CDR3 DNA: TGTGCCAGCAGAATACAGGGGAGCAATCAGCCCCAGCATTTT

J gene: TRBJ2-1
clone size: once
D gene: NA
V gene: TRBV27
CDR3 protein: CASSLTGAFGAAPVPRGNEQFF
CDR3 DNA: TGTGCCAGCAGTTTAACGGGGGCCTTTGGCGCGGCCCCAGTACCACGGGGCAATGAGCAGTTCTTC

J gene: TRBJ2-1
clone size: few
D gene: NA
V gene: TRBV7-2
CDR3 protein: CASSLDRRKKHEQFF
CDR3 DNA: TGTGCCAGCAGCTTAGACAGAAGGAAAAAGCATGAGCAGTTCTTC

J gene: TRBJ1-1
clone size: NA
D gene: NA
V gene: TRBV5-1
CDR3 protein: CASSAERNTEAFF
CDR3 DNA: TGCGCCAGCAGCGCGGAGAGGAACACTGAAGCTTTCTTT

J gene: TRBJ2-7
clone size: NA
D gene: NA
V gene: TRBV3-1
CDR3 protein: CASSQFVSSYEQYF
CDR3 DNA: TGTGCCAGCAGCCAGTTTGTCAGCTCCTACGAGCAGTACTTC

J gene: TRBJ2-5
clone size: medium-sized
D gene: NA
V gene: TRBV15
CDR3 protein: CATSRVTGSRETQYF
CDR3 DNA: TGTGCCACCAGCAGAGTCACGGGATCTCGGGAGACCCAGTACTTC

J gene: TRBJ1-2
clone size: few
D gene: NA
V gene: TRBV27
CDR3 protein: CASSLRGADYGYTF
CDR3 DNA: TGTGCCAGCAGTTTACGGGGGGCGGACTATGGCTACACCTTC

J gene: TRBJ2-7
clone size: NA
D gene: NA
V gene: TRBV25-1
CDR3 protein: CASSPDFQQQYF
CDR3 DNA: TGTGCCAGCAGTCCCGACTTCCAACAGCAGTACTTC

J gene: TRBJ2-7
clone size: NA
D gene: NA
V gene: TRBV7-2
CDR3 protein: CASSLVTGDSYERYF
CDR3 DNA: TGTGCCAGCAGCTTAGTGACGGGAGACTCCTACGAGCGGTACTTC

J gene: TRBJ2-4
clone size: NA
D gene: TRBD1
V gene: TRBV4-1
CDR3 protein: CASSRQTGGEGKNIQYF
CDR3 DNA: TGCGCCAGCAGCCGCCAAACAGGGGGCGAAGGCAAAAACATTCAGTACTTC

J gene: TRBJ1-1
clone size: NA
D gene: NA
V gene: TRBV29-1
CDR3 protein: CSVEEVGRIEAFF
CDR3 DNA: TGCAGCGTTGAAGAGGTTGGCAGGATTGAAGCTTTCTTT

J gene: TRBJ2-1
clone size: NA
D gene: NA
V gene: TRBV12-1
CDR3 protein: CASSLRLAGGSGEQFF
CDR3 DNA: TGTGCCAGCAGCTTGAGACTAGCGGGGGGGTCGGGTGAGCAGTTCTTC

J gene: TRBJ1-2
clone size: NA
D gene: NA
V gene: TRBV5-1
CDR3 protein: CASSLDLGDGTDLGYTF
CDR3 DNA: TGCGCCAGCAGCTTGGATCTTGGGGACGGGACCGACCTGGGCTACACCTTC

J gene: TRBJ1-1
clone size: NA
D gene: TRBD1
V gene: TRBV5-1
CDR3 protein: CASSSGTGGFEAFF
CDR3 DNA: TGCGCCAGCAGCTCCGGGACAGGGGGGTTTGAAGCTTTCTTT

J gene: TRBJ2-5
clone size: many
D gene: NA
V gene: TRBV28
CDR3 protein: CASSQGGQEETQYF
CDR3 DNA: TGTGCCAGCAGTCAAGGGGGGCAAGAAGAGACCCAGTACTTC

J gene: TRBJ2-3
clone size: NA
D gene: TRBD1
V gene: TRBV20-1
CDR3 protein: CSAILDRGLGTDTQYF
CDR3 DNA: TGCAGTGCTATCCTGGACAGGGGGCTTGGCACAGATACGCAGTATTTT

J gene: TRBJ2-4
clone size: few
D gene: TRBD2
V gene: TRBV20-1
CDR3 protein: CSLVISGDLAKNIQYF
CDR3 DNA: TGCAGTCTGGTTATTAGCGGGGATCTAGCCAAAAACATTCAGTACTTC

J gene: TRBJ2-7
clone size: NA
D gene: NA
V gene: TRBV7-2
CDR3 protein: CASSPEPDLAYEQYF
CDR3 DNA: TGTGCCAGCAGCCCCGAACCTGACTTGGCCTACGAGCAGTACTTC

J gene: TRBJ2-2
clone size: NA
D gene: NA
V gene: TRBV12-3/TRBV12-4
CDR3 protein: CASSLRGPNTGELFF
CDR3 DNA: TGTGCCAGCAGTTTAAGGGGTCCGAACACCGGGGAGCTGTTTTTT

J gene: TRBJ2-7
clone size: NA
D gene: TRBD2
V gene: TRBV27
CDR3 protein: CASSFSGAASYEQYF
CDR3 DNA: TGTGCCAGCAGCTTCAGCGGGGCTGCCTCCTACGAGCAGTACTTC

J gene: TRBJ2-7
clone size: NA
D gene: NA
V gene: TRBV18
CDR3 protein: CASSPRGFYEQYF
CDR3 DNA: TGTGCCAGCTCACCACGAGGGTTTTACGAGCAGTACTTC

J gene: TRBJ1-1
clone size: many
D gene: NA
V gene: TRBV12-3/TRBV12-4
CDR3 protein: CASSWGGMGTEAFF
CDR3 DNA: TGTGCCAGCAGTTGGGGAGGGATGGGCACTGAAGCTTTCTTT

J gene: TRBJ2-1
clone size: few
D gene: NA
V gene: TRBV7-3
CDR3 protein: CASSLGGTSSYNEQFF
CDR3 DNA: TGTGCCAGCAGCTTAGGTGGGACCAGCTCCTACAATGAGCAGTTCTTC

J gene: TRBJ2-7
clone size: NA
D gene: NA
V gene: TRBV4-3
CDR3 protein: CASSQTLGTFYEQYF
CDR3 DNA: TGCGCCAGCAGCCAGACCCTCGGGACCTTCTACGAGCAGTACTTC

J gene: TRBJ1-1
clone size: few
D gene: NA
V gene: TRBV27
CDR3 protein: CASSSQENTEAFF
CDR3 DNA: TGTGCCAGCAGTTCCCAGGAGAACACTGAAGCTTTCTTT

J gene: TRBJ1-4
clone size: NA
D gene: NA
V gene: TRBV27
CDR3 protein: CASSLIGQEAVF
CDR3 DNA: TGTGCCAGCAGTTTAATCGGACAAGAAGCGGTTTTT

J gene: TRBJ1-1
clone size: few
D gene: TRBD1
V gene: TRBV20-1
CDR3 protein: CSALDGTRGQEAFF
CDR3 DNA: TGCAGTGCTTTAGATGGTACGAGGGGGCAGGAAGCTTTCTTT

J gene: TRBJ2-6
clone size: NA
D gene: TRBD1
V gene: TRBV7-6
CDR3 protein: CASSPGTVSGANVLTF
CDR3 DNA: TGTGCCAGCAGCCCCGGGACAGTCTCTGGGGCCAACGTCCTGACTTTC